One sample yielded the 21 T cell receptor beta chains listed below, sequenced in a study of T cells in women clearing cervical HPV infection. Using immunoSEQ multiplex PCR, the repertoire was profiled, and TCRdb retains in-frame clones only, with some absent. The record lists roughly 22,000 clones, of which the ten most abundant hold approximately 3.5%. Sequenced material: blood buffy coat. The receptors originated from a woman between 18 and 70 years old with a cervical HPV16 infection that either progressed to CIN3+ or cleared (not recorded which).

On this clone itself: A read error may produce the germline difference seen at one junction end. The read halts 3 residues ahead of the CDR3 end, with the missing end drawn from the germline J gene. The V and J genes are TRBV4-2 and TRBJ2-7, with 9 bases matching TRBD2. This CDR3 is built from 16 residues. Germline CDR1 is LGHNA and CDR2 is YNFKEQ. The CDR3 here is CASSQEVIAGATEQYF. The sequenced part of the CDR3 DNA is TGCGCCAGCAGCCAAGAGGTTATAGCGGGGGCGACCGAG.

As to this clone: The DNA ends 3 residues before the CDR3 does, and the rest of the CDR3 is filled in from the germline J gene. The chain links TRBV5-4 to TRBJ2-5, with D perhaps matching TRBD2 (6 bases). This CDR3 has 15 residues. The germline CDR1 and CDR2 sequences are SGHNT and YYREEE (reference sequence). The V end was cut by 4 bases, the J end by 5 bases, with 18 bases between. The sequenced CDR3 bases are TGTGCCAGCAGCCTCGACCGGGGGAGTGGGGAGACC. As protein: CASSLDRGSGET. The CDR3 as a whole reads CASSLDRGSGETQYF. Variable domain in full (rest from reference TRBV5-4 and TRBJ2-5): ETGVTQSPTHLIKTRGQQVTLRCSSQSGHNTVSWYQQALGQGPQFIFQYYREEENGRGNFPPRFSGLQFPNYSSELNVNALELDDSALYLCASSLDRGSGETQYFGPGTRLLVL.

With regard to this clone: The read gets to within 3 residues of the CDR3 end, and the germline J gene fills in the rest. The rearrangement joins TRBV7-2 to TRBJ1-1, with a tentative D call TRBD1 (5 bases). CDR3 length: 15 residues. CDR1 and CDR2 from the germline V gene are SGHTA and FQGNSA. The V gene lost 1 base and the J gene lost 3 bases, with 12 bases spanning the gap. The covered CDR3 bases are TGTGCCAGCAGCTTAGGGGGCAGATCCGACACTGAA. This sequence encodes CASSLGGRSDTE. From start to end, the CDR3 is CASSLGGRSDTEAFF.

In regard to this clone: The sequence runs out 3 residues before the end of the CDR3; the remainder is reconstructed from the germline J gene. This chain links TRBV20-1 with TRBJ2-5; TRBD2 aligns across 10 bases. V gave up 2 bases and J gave up 5 bases; unmatched junction bases: 5. The germline gives CDR1 DFQATT, CDR2 SNEGSKA (reference sequence). The CDR3 runs 14 residues. Incomplete CDR3 DNA: TGCAGTGCTAGAAGCGGTAGCGGGAGGGAGACC. Its protein is CSARSGSGRET. In full, the CDR3 reads CSARSGSGRETQYF.

With respect to this clone: With the read ending 3 residues before the CDR3 end, the germline J gene is used to fill in that end. The rearrangement joins TRBV19 to TRBJ2-2, with TRBD1 matching over 8 bases. The V and J ends lost 4 bases and 4 bases, in that order; junction bases with no gene match: 11. The CDR3 contains 17 residues. Germline V gene data show CDR1 as LNHDA and CDR2 as SQIVND (reference sequence). CDR3 bases read: TGTGCCAGTAGTACAAAGAACAGGGGGATAGGCACCGGGGAG. This gives the protein CASSTKNRGIGTGE. The CDR3, in full, reads CASSTKNRGIGTGELFF.

Details on this clone: The sequence runs out 3 residues before the end of the CDR3; the remainder is reconstructed from the germline J gene. This chain uses TRBV20-1 with TRBJ1-4; D remains unclear. Germline-derived CDR1 and CDR2 are DFQATT and SNEGSKA (reference sequence). The V gene lost 4 bases and the J gene lost 0 bases, with 3 bases spanning the gap. This CDR3 is built from 12 residues. The chain's CDR3 is CSATATNEKLFF. The CDR3 DNA, read in part, is TGCAGTGCTACGGCAACTAATGAAAAA.

In regard to this clone: The CDR3 goes on 3 residues after the read ends, and that part is filled in from the germline J gene. V gene TRBV7-3 combines with J gene TRBJ2-1; 12 bases are a match to TRBD2. Germline CDR1 is SGHTA and CDR2 is FQGTGA. The CDR3 sequence is 15 residues long. The V and J ends lost 5 bases and 7 bases, in that order; junction bases with no gene match: 6. The CDR3 reads CASSPGLAGINEQFF. The CDR3 bases that were read are TGTGCCAGCAGCCCCGGACTAGCGGGAATTAATGAG.

As concerns this clone: The read gets to within 3 residues of the CDR3 end, and the germline J gene fills in the rest. This chain uses TRBV5-1 with TRBJ2-7, with 9 bases matching TRBD2. Trimming at V came to 2 bases and at J to 3 bases, leaving 6 bases not matched to a gene. This CDR3 is 15 amino acids long. Per the germline V gene, CDR1 is SGHRS and CDR2 is YFSETQ. CDR3 sequence: CASSFDGLASYEQYF. CDR3 DNA, as far as it was read: TGCGCCAGCAGCTTCGATGGACTAGCGAGCTACGAG.

On this clone itself: The CDR3 end lies 3 residues beyond the end of the read and is filled in from the germline J gene. This chain joins TRBV7-2 and TRBJ1-2; D is ambiguous. Trimming pared 2 bases from V and 2 bases from J, leaving 9 bases between. There are 14 residues in the CDR3. Germline V lookup: CDR1 SGHTA, CDR2 FQGNSA. Partial CDR3 DNA: TGTGCCAGCAGCTTAAGGTTCCAGAACTATGGC. Translated: CASSLRFQNYG. The entire CDR3 protein is CASSLRFQNYGYTF. The full variable domain, rest sourced from reference TRBV7-2 and TRBJ1-2, is GAGVSQSPSNKVTEKGKDVELRCDPISGHTALYWYRQSLGQGLEFLIYFQGNSAPDKSGLPSDRFSAERTGGSVSTLTIQRTQQEDSAVYLCASSLRFQNYGYTFGSGTRLTVV.

With respect to this clone: The CDR3 end lies 3 residues beyond the end of the read and is filled in from the germline J gene. The chain couples TRBV12-3 or TRBV12-4 to TRBJ2-1; the D gene is possibly TRBD2 (5 bases). V was clipped by 2 bases and J by 7 bases, with 12 bases between them. The CDR3 is 14 amino acids. CDR3 DNA, as far as it was read: TGTGCCAGCAGTTTATCTGAAACTAGAAATGAG. This gives the protein CASSLSETRNE. The entire CDR3 reads CASSLSETRNEQFF.

Remarks on this clone: The read terminates 3 residues ahead of where the CDR3 ends, so the germline J gene completes it. This sequence joins TRBV7-9 and TRBJ1-3; 7 positions match TRBD1. The CDR3 sequence is 13 residues long. Germline V gene data show CDR1 as SEHNR and CDR2 as FQNEAQ (reference sequence). J was trimmed by 8 bases and V by 0 bases; bases with no gene match: 1. CDR3 sequence reads: CASSLAQGDTIYF. Incomplete CDR3 DNA: TGTGCCAGCAGCTTAGCGCAGGGGGACACC.

This CDR3 reads CASSATRGAGELFF. The sequenced part of the CDR3 DNA is TGTGCCAGCAGTGCAACCAGGGGGGCCGGGGAG. The chain has TRBV2 and TRBJ2-2; a weak D match, TRBD1 (7 bases). The CDR3 is cut off 3 residues early in the read; its end comes from the germline J gene. Germline assignment: CDR1 SNHLY and CDR2 FYNNEI. Trimming shortened V by 4 bases and J by 6 bases, and 12 bases separated the two germline ends. This CDR3 spans 14 amino acids.

To note about this clone: The CDR3 end falls 3 residues outside the read, so it is completed with the germline J gene. The chain joins TRBV30 to TRBJ2-1; TRBD2 agrees at 13 bases. The germline gives CDR1 GTSNPN, CDR2 SVGIG (reference sequence). This CDR3 contains 18 residues. After removal of 2 bases from V and 4 bases from J, the junction contained 11 bases not matched to a gene. The sequenced part of the CDR3 DNA is TGTGCCTGGAGTTCCTCTCCGGGACTAGCGGGACCTTACAATGAG. Its protein is CAWSSSPGLAGPYNE. The complete CDR3 reads CAWSSSPGLAGPYNEQFF.

Comments on this clone: The sequenced fragment ends 3 residues before the CDR3 boundary, so the rest is inferred from the germline J gene. This chain uses TRBV19 with TRBJ2-7; 10 bases fit TRBD1. V lost 4 bases and J lost 3; bases outside the gene matches: 0. The CDR3 has 13 amino acids. The V gene's germline CDR1 is LNHDA and CDR2 SQIVND (reference sequence). The chain's CDR3 is CASSRDRGYEQYF. Incomplete CDR3 DNA: TGTGCCAGTAGTAGGGACAGGGGCTACGAG.

Comment on this clone: The observed sequence ends 3 residues before the CDR3 terminus, with the missing tail filled in from the germline J gene. The J gene is TRBJ2-1, the V gene TRBV2; possibly TRBD1 for D (6 bases). The V end lost 7 bases, the J end lost 9 bases, and 16 bases lay between the germline ends. CDR1 is SNHLY, CDR2 FYNNEI, per germline. The CDR3 length is 13 residues. The CDR3 protein is CASKEGTTGEQFF. The CDR3 DNA, read in part, is TGTGCCAGCAAGGAAGGGACGACAGGTGAG.

Remarks on this clone: Read data end 3 residues before the CDR3 end; the end is taken from the germline J gene. This chain links TRBV28 with TRBJ2-1, with 8 bases aligning to TRBD2. The J segment lost 0 bases and the V segment lost 7 bases, leaving 5 bases of the junction unmatched. CDR1 is MDHEN and CDR2 is SYDVKM in the germline V gene. There are 15 residues in the CDR3. CDR3 bases read: TGTGCCAGCAAAGTAGCGGGAAACTCCTACAATGAG. It yields the protein CASKVAGNSYNE. In full, the CDR3 is CASKVAGNSYNEQFF.

To note about this clone: The read stops 3 residues short of the end of the CDR3; the missing end is completed from the germline J gene. The rearrangement uses TRBV5-1 and TRBJ2-7; a weak D match, TRBD1 (5 bases). V was trimmed by 1 base and J by 3 bases, leaving 5 bases between them. The CDR3 covers 12 residues. The germline V gene encodes CDR1 SGHRS and CDR2 YFSETQ. The CDR3 spells CASSLTGYEQYF. CDR3 DNA (partial): TGCGCCAGCAGCTTGACAGGCTACGAG.

CDR3 residues: CSTRDRNTEAFF. The CDR3 bases that were read are TGCAGCACCCGGGACAGGAACACTGAA. This chain connects TRBV29-1 to TRBJ1-1; 7 positions agree with TRBD1. The read terminates 3 residues ahead of where the CDR3 ends, so the germline J gene completes it. V lost 8 bases, J lost 1 base, and 4 bases stayed unmatched. The CDR3 is made up of 12 amino acids. CDR1 is SQVTM, CDR2 ANQGSEA, per germline.

A note on this clone: With the read ending 3 residues before the CDR3 end, the germline J gene is used to fill in that end. The rearrangement uses TRBV5-1 and TRBJ2-1, with a possible D match to TRBD2 (5 bases). The CDR3 sequence is 13 residues long. Germline CDR1 is SGHRS and CDR2 is YFSETQ. V lost 7 bases and J lost 1, with 9 bases in between. CDR3 sequence: CASSGVSYNEQFF. The DNA read from the CDR3 is TGCGCCAGCTCCGGGGTTTCCTACAATGAG. The whole variable domain, remainder taken from reference TRBV5-1 and TRBJ2-1, is KAGVTQTPRYLIKTRGQQVTLSCSPISGHRSVSWYQQTPGQGLQFLFEYFSETQRNKGNFPGRFSGRQFSNSRSEMNVSTLELGDSALYLCASSGVSYNEQFFGPGTRLTVL.

About this clone: Read data end 3 residues before the CDR3 end; the end is taken from the germline J gene. The genes are TRBV6-2 or TRBV6-3 and TRBJ2-3; the match to TRBD2 covers 7 bases. With 2 bases clipped from V and 1 base from J, the junction kept 3 bases outside the gene matches. This CDR3 is 15 amino acids long. Germline CDR1 MNHEY, CDR2 SVGEGT. CDR3 DNA (partial): TGTGCCAGCAGTTACGGTGCGGGAGGCACAGATACG. Its translation: CASSYGAGGTDT. The entire CDR3 sequence reads CASSYGAGGTDTQYF.

On this clone: The read ends 3 residues early relative to the CDR3; the germline J gene fills the gap. The chain uses TRBV18 and TRBJ1-1, with D unresolved. CDR3 length: 15 residues. V was cut by 3 bases and J by 2 bases, with 13 bases left in between. Per the germline V gene, CDR1 is KGHSH and CDR2 is LQKENI. Partial CDR3 DNA: TGTGCCAGCTCACCCCCGACACTGGCTAACACTGAA. Translated, it gives CASSPPTLANTE. The whole CDR3 reads CASSPPTLANTEAFF.